This TCR beta chain derives from a study of patients and donors after allogeneic stem cell transplantation. TCRdb ran MiXCR on the RT-PCR reads and lists one entry per CDR3 protein. The table has roughly 940,000 distinct CDR3 sequences, about a sixth seen once. The V gene end was trimmed by 2 bases and the J gene end by 10 bases; junction bases not matched to a gene: 12. CDR3 length: 14 amino acids. Germline values: CDR1 SGHNT, CDR2 YYREEE (reference sequence). This TCR derives from a human donor who was either an allogeneic HSCT recipient or a stem cell or donor lymphocyte infusion donor (not recorded which). It is not recorded whose cells these are; they may come from a transplant donor. The sequenced sample consisted of blood, either unsorted or a sorted T cell fraction (not recorded which). This sequence joins TRBV5-4 and TRBJ2-7, with 7 bases aligning to TRBD2. The CDR3 region is CASSFLGLRGLQYF. CDR3 DNA: TGTGCCAGCAGCTTCCTGGGACTAAGAGGGCTACAGTACTTC.